These 3 T cell receptor beta chains originate from one sample sequenced in a study of T-cell reconstitution after alpha-beta-depleted transplantation in children. Preparation of the TCRbeta library was carried out with unique molecular identifiers. One entry per CDR3 protein results from TCRdb running MiXCR on the PCR reads. The sample has a few hundred thousand distinct CDR3 sequences, 7.5% to 10% seen once. The sequencing used PBMCs from the stem cell graft donor, collected from the stem cell graft. These TCRs come from a human donor who donated a stem cell graft to a child with SCID.

This clonotype was observed many times. This sequence joins TRBV7-9 and TRBJ1-1; D is possibly TRBD1 (5 bases). Germline V gene sequence: CDR1 SEHNR, CDR2 FQNEAQ (reference sequence). V gave up 5 bases and J gave up 4 bases, with 17 bases separating them. The CDR3 contains 15 residues. CDR3 sequence reads: CASSPSGTPPTEAFF. In DNA form, the CDR3 reads TGTGCCAGCAGCCCCTCAGGGACTCCCCCCACTGAAGCTTTCTTT.

In its sample, this clonotype was seen many times. The chain is built from TRBV9 and TRBJ2-3; no clear D gene. V gave up 2 bases and J gave up 2 bases, with 9 bases separating them. Germline V CDR1 and CDR2: SGDLS, YYNGEE. The CDR3 covers 14 residues. The CDR3 region is CASSVAPLTDTQYF. The CDR3 DNA follows: TGTGCCAGCAGCGTCGCGCCCCTCACAGATACGCAGTATTTT.

This clonotype was recorded at least ten times. The chain uses TRBV20-1 and TRBJ1-2; TRBD1 is a possible D gene (5 bases). The germline V gene encodes CDR1 DFQATT and CDR2 SNEGSKA (reference sequence). V lost 6 bases, J lost 7 bases, and 15 bases lay in between. The CDR3 is 12 amino acids. CDR3 DNA: TGCAGTGCAACTGAACGGGGGAGTGGCTACACCTTC. Translation gives CSATERGSGYTF.